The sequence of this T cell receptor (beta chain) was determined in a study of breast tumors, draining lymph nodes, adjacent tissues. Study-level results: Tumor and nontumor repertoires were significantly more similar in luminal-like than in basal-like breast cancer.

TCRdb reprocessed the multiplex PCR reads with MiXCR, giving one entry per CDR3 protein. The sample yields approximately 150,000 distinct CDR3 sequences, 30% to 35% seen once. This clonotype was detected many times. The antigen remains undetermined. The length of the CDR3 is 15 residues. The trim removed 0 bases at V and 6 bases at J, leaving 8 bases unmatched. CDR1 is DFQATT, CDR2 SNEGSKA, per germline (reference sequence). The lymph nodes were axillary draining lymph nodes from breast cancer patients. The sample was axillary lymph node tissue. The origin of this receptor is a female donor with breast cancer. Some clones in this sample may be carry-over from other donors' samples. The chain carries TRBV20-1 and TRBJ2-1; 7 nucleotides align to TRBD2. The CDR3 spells CSARDLSRGGNEQFF. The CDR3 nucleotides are TGCAGTGCTAGAGATTTAAGCCGCGGGGGCAATGAGCAGTTCTTC.